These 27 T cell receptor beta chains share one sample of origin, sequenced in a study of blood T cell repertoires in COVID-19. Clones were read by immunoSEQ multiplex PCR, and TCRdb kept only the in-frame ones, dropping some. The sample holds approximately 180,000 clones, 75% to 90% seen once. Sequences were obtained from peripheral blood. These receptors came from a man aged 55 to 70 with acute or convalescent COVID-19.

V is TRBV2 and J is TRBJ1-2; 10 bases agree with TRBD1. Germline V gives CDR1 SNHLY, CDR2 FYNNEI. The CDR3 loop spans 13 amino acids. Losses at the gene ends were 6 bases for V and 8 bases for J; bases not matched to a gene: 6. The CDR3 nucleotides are TGTGCCAGCAGACCCGGGACAGGGGACGGCTACACCTTC. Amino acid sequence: CASRPGTGDGYTF.

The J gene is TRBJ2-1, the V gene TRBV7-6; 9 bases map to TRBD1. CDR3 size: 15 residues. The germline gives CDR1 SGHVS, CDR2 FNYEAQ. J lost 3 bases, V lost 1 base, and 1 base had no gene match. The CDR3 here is CASSLGQGGYNEQFF. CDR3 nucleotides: TGTGCCAGCAGCTTAGGACAGGGGGGCTACAATGAGCAGTTCTTC.

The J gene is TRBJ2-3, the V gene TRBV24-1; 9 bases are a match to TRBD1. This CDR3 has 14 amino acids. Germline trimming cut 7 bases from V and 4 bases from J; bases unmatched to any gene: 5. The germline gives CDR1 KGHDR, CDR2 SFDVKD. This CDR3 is CATSDRGKADTQYF. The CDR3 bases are TGTGCCACCAGCGACAGGGGGAAGGCAGATACGCAGTATTTT.

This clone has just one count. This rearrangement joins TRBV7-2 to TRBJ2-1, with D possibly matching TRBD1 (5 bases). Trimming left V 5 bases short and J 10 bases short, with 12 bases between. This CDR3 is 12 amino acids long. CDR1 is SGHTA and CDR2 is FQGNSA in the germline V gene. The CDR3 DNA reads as TGTGCCAGCAGCCAAAGGGGTCTCGAGCAGTTCTTC. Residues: CASSQRGLEQFF.

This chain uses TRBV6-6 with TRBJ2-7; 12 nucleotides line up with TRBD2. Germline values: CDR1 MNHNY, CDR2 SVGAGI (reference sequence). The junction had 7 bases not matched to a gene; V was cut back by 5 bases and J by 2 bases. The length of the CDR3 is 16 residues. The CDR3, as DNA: TGTGCCAGCAGTCAGTTGGGACTAGCGGGTACCTACGAGCAGTACTTC. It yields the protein CASSQLGLAGTYEQYF.

CDR3 sequence (DNA): TGTGCCAGCAGCTGGGGACTGATCACTGAAGCTTTCTTT. It is translated as CASSWGLITEAFF. The chain combines TRBV7-9 with TRBJ1-1, with D perhaps TRBD1 (5 bases). The germline CDR1 and CDR2 sequences are SEHNR and FQNEAQ (reference sequence). Trimming took off 4 bases at V and 4 bases at J, with 10 bases between the two ends. The CDR3 loop spans 13 amino acids.

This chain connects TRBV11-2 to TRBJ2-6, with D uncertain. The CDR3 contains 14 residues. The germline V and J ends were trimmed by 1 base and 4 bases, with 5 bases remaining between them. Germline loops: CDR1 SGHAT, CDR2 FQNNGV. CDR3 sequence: CASSLVLGANVLTF. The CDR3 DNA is TGTGCCAGCAGCTTAGTTCTGGGGGCCAACGTCCTGACTTTC.

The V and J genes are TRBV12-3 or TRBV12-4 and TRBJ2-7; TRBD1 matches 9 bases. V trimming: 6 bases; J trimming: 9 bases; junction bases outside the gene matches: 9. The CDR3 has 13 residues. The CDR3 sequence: CASRSPGQGGQYF. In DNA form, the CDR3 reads TGTGCCAGCAGGTCGCCGGGACAGGGTGGGCAGTACTTC.

CDR3 residues: CASSPGLAPSYEQYF. The CDR3 nucleotides read TGTGCCAGCAGTCCCGGGCTAGCGCCTTCCTACGAGCAGTACTTC. This chain connects TRBV28 to TRBJ2-7; possible D gene TRBD2, 6 bases. Trimming took off 5 bases at V and 1 base at J, with 15 bases between the two ends. The germline V gene has CDR1 MDHEN and CDR2 SYDVKM. The CDR3 is made up of 15 amino acids.

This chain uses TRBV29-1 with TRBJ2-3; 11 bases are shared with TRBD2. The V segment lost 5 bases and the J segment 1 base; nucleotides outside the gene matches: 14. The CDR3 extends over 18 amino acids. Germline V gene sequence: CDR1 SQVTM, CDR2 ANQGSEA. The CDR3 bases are TGCAGCGTTTCCCGGCGGATAGCGGGGGGGACGGGCACAGATACGCAGTATTTT. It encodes CSVSRRIAGGTGTDTQYF.

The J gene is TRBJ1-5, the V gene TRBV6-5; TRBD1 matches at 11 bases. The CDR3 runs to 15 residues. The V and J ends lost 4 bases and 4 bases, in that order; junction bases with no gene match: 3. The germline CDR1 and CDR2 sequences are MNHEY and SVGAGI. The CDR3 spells CASSSGTGGNQPQHF. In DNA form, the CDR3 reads TGTGCCAGCAGTTCCGGGACAGGGGGAAATCAGCCCCAGCATTTT.

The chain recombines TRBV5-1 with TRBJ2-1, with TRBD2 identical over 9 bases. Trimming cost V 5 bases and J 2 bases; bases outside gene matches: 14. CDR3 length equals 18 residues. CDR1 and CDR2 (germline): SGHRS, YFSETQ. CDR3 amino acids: CASRYDPSGARAYNEQFF. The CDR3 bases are TGCGCCAGCAGATACGACCCTAGCGGGGCCCGTGCCTACAATGAGCAGTTCTTC.

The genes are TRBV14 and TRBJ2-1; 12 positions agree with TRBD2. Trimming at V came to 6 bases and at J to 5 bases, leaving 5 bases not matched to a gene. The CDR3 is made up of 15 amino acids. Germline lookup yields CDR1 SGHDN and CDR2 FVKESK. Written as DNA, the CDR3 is TGTGCCAGCAGTTCTAGCGGGAGGGCCAACAATGAGCAGTTCTTC. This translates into CASSSSGRANNEQFF.

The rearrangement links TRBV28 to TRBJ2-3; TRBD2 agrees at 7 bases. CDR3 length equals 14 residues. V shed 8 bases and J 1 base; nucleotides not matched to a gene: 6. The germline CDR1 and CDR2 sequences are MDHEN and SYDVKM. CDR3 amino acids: CASGRGEGTDTQYF. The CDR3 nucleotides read TGTGCCAGCGGCCGGGGGGAGGGCACAGATACGCAGTATTTT. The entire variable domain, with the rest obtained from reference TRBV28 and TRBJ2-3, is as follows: DVKVTQSSRYLVKRTGEKVFLECVQDMDHENMFWYRQDPGLGLRLIYFSYDVKMKEKGDIPEGYSVSREKKERFSLILESASTNQTSMYLCASGRGEGTDTQYFGPGTRLTVL.

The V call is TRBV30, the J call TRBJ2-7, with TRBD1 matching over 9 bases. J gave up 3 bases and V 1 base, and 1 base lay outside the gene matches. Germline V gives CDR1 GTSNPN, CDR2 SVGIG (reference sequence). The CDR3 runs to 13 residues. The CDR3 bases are TGTGCCTGGAGTGGGGACAGGGTCTACGAGCAGTACTTC. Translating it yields CAWSGDRVYEQYF.

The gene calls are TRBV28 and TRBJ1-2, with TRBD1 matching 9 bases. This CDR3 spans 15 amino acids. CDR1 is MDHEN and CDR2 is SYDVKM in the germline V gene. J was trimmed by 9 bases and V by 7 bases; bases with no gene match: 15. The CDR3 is CASNEQGARFISYTF. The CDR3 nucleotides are TGTGCCAGCAACGAACAGGGGGCGCGGTTTATTAGCTACACCTTC.

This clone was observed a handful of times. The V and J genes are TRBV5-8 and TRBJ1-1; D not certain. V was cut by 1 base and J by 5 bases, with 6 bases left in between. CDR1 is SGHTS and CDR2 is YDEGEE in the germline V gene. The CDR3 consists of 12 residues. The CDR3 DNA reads TGTGCCAGCAGCTTGAGTCAGACTGAAGCTTTCTTT. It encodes CASSLSQTEAFF.

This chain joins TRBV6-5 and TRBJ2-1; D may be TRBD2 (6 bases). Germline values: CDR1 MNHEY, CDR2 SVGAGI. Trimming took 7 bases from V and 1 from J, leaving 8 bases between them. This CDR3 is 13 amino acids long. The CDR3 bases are TGTGCCAGCAAGGAGGGTTCCTACAATGAGCAGTTCTTC. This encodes CASKEGSYNEQFF.

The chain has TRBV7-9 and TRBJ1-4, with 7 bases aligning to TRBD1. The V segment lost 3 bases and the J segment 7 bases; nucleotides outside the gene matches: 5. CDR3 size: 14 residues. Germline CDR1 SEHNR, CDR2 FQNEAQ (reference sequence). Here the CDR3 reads CASSFAGGGEKLFF. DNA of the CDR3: TGTGCCAGCAGCTTTGCAGGGGGAGGTGAAAAACTGTTTTTT.

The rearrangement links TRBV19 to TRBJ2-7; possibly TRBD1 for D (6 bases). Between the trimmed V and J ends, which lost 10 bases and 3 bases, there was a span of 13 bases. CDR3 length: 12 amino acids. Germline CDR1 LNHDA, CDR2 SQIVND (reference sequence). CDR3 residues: CATKGQLYEQYF. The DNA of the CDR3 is TGTGCCACCAAGGGACAACTCTACGAGCAGTACTTC.

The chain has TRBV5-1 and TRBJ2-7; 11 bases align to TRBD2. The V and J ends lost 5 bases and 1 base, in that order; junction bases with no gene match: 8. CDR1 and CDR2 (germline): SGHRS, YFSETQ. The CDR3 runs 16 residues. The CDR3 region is CASRAGTSGLSYEQYF. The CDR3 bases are TGCGCCAGCAGAGCCGGGACTAGCGGTTTATCCTACGAGCAGTACTTC.

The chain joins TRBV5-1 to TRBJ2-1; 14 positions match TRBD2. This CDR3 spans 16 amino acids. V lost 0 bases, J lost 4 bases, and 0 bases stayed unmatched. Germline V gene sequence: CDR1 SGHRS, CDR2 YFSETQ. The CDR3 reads CASSLGLAGGYNEQFF. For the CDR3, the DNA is TGCGCCAGCAGCTTGGGACTAGCGGGAGGGTACAATGAGCAGTTCTTC. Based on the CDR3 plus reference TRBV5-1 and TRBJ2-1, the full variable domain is KAGVTQTPRYLIKTRGQQVTLSCSPISGHRSVSWYQQTPGQGLQFLFEYFSETQRNKGNFPGRFSGRQFSNSRSEMNVSTLELGDSALYLCASSLGLAGGYNEQFFGPGTRLTVL.

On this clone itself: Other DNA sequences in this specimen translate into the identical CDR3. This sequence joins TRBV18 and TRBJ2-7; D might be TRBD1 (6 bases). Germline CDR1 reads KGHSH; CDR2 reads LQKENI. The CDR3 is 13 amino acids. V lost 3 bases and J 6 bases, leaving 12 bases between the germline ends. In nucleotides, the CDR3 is TGTGCCAGCTCACCGGAAGGACAGCGCGAGCAGTACTTC. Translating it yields CASSPEGQREQYF.

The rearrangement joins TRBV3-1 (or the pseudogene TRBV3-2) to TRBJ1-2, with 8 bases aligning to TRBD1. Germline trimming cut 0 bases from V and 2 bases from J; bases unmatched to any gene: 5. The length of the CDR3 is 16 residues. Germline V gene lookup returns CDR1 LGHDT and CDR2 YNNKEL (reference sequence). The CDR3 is CASSQDRTGQNYGYTF. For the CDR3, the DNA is TGTGCCAGCAGCCAAGATCGGACAGGGCAAAACTATGGCTACACCTTC.

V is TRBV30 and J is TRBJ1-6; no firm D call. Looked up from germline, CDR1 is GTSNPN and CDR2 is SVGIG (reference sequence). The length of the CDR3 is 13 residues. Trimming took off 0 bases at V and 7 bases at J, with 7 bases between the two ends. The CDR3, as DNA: TGTGCCTGGAGTGTAACCGGGAATTCACCCCTCCACTTT. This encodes CAWSVTGNSPLHF.

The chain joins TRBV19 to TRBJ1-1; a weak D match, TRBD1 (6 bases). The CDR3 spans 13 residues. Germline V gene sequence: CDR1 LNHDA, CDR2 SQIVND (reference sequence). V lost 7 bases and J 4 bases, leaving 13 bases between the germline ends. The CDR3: CASMRGGSTEAFF. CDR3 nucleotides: TGTGCCAGTATGCGAGGGGGTAGCACTGAAGCTTTCTTT.

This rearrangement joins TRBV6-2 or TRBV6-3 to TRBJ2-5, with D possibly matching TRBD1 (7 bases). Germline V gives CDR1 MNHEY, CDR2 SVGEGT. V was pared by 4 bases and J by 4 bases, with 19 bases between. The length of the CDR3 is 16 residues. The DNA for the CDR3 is TGTGCCAGCAGTTTCCATGAGACAGGGAGGAGAGAGACCCAGTACTTC. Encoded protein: CASSFHETGRRETQYF.